Here is one T cell receptor beta chain with its context. This sample is drawn from a study of blood T cell repertoires in COVID-19. TCRdb's table, derived via immunoSEQ multiplex PCR, lists solely in-frame clones and lacks some. The sample records 150,000 or so clones, 88% being singletons. V lost 5 bases to trimming and J lost 5 bases, with 15 bases between them. This CDR3 is 14 amino acids long. Germline values: CDR1 SGHVS, CDR2 FNYEAQ. Input material: peripheral blood. This receptor was identified in a man aged 50-59 years with acute or convalescent COVID-19. The chain has TRBV7-6 and TRBJ1-1; maybe TRBD1 (5 bases). CDR3 nucleotide sequence: TGTGCCAGCAGCGCGAGACAGTCGGGTACTGAAGCTTTCTTT. Amino acids: CASSARQSGTEAFF.